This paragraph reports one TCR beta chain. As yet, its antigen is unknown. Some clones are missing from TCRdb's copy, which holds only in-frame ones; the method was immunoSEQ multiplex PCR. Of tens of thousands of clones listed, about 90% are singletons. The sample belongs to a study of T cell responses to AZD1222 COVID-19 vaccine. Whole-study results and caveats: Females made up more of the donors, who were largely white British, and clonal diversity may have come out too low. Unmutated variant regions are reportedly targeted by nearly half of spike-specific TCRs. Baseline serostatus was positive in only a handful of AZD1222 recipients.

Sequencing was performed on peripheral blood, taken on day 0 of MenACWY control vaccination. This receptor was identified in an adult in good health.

The DNA for the CDR3 is TGTGCCAGCAGCTTAACAGGAGGCGGCTACGAGCAGTACTTC. Protein: CASSLTGGGYEQYF. The rearrangement links TRBV7-2 to TRBJ2-7; perhaps D is TRBD1 or TRBD2 (5 bases each). Germline-derived CDR1 and CDR2 are SGHTA and FQGNSA. The ends were cut back, 2 bases at V and 3 bases at J, with 11 bases in the middle. The CDR3 spans 14 residues.